The 22 T cell receptor beta chains below all came from one sample that was sequenced in a study of shared clonotypes between healthy human individuals. Libraries were prepared by immunoSEQ multiplex PCR; TCRdb keeps only in-frame clonotypes and omits some of them. The profile shows some 2,000,000 clones, over 85% of them singletons. The material sequenced was naive CD4+ T cells sorted from blood. Subset denoted: CD45RA+ positively selected. The receptors were gathered from a man aged 18 to 29 in good health.

For this clone: This same CDR3 is encoded by further DNA sequences in the sample. This chain joins TRBV5-1 and TRBJ2-7; D is perhaps TRBD2 (6 bases). V was trimmed by 0 bases and J by 3 bases, leaving 7 bases between them. CDR1 and CDR2 from the germline V gene are SGHRS and YFSETQ. This CDR3 has 13 amino acids. DNA of the CDR3: TGCGCCAGCAGCTTGGTGGGGGGCTACGAGCAGTACTTC. It specifies CASSLVGGYEQYF.

This clone turned up a few times. This sample includes further DNA sequences coding for the same CDR3. This sequence joins TRBV25-1 and TRBJ2-1; D is undetermined. CDR1 and CDR2 from the germline V gene are MGHDK and SYGVNS. The CDR3 consists of 11 residues. Trimming shortened V by 4 bases and J by 4 bases, and 2 bases separated the two germline ends. CDR3 bases: TGTGCCAGCAGTGGATACAATGAGCAGTTCTTC. Amino acids: CASSGYNEQFF. Based on the CDR3 plus reference TRBV25-1 and TRBJ2-1, the full variable domain is EADIYQTPRYLVIGTGKKITLECSQTMGHDKMYWYQQDPGMELHLIHYSYGVNSTEKGDLSSESTVSRIRTEHFPLTLESARPSHTSQYLCASSGYNEQFFGPGTRLTVL.

V usage is TRBV5-1 and J usage is TRBJ2-1, with D unclear. The CDR3 is made up of 12 amino acids. Trimming pared 3 bases from V and 5 bases from J, leaving 6 bases between. In germline, CDR1 is SGHRS, CDR2 YFSETQ. The chain's CDR3 is CASSYQNNEQFF. The DNA for the CDR3 is TGCGCCAGCAGCTACCAAAACAATGAGCAGTTCTTC.

A single count supports this clone. The CDR3 region is CASSYQGRTYEQYF. CDR3 in DNA: TGTGCCAGCAGTTATCAGGGCAGAACCTACGAGCAGTACTTC. The V gene is TRBV6-6, the J gene TRBJ2-7; a possible D gene is TRBD1 (5 bases). Germline assignment: CDR1 MNHNY and CDR2 SVGAGI (reference sequence). V lost 3 bases and J lost 2, with 11 bases in between. The CDR3 totals 14 residues.

This clone was picked up a small number of times. The chain employs TRBV19 and TRBJ2-2; no clear D. Germline CDR1 LNHDA, CDR2 SQIVND (reference sequence). The germline V and J ends were trimmed by 5 bases and 7 bases, with 8 bases remaining between them. The CDR3 has 12 amino acids. Written as DNA, the CDR3 is TGTGCCAGTAGTGTCCCGATCGGGGAGCTGTTTTTT. It translates to CASSVPIGELFF. Together with reference TRBV19 and TRBJ2-2, the CDR3 gives the full variable domain: DGGITQSPKYLFRKEGQNVTLSCEQNLNHDAMYWYRQDPGQGLRLIYYSQIVNDFQKGDIAEGYSVSREKKESFPLTVTSAQKNPTAFYLCASSVPIGELFFGEGSRLTVL.

The gene calls are TRBV29-1 and TRBJ2-3; 7 bases agree with TRBD1. The CDR3 has 16 residues. J was trimmed by 5 bases and V by 7 bases; bases with no gene match: 18. CDR1 and CDR2 from the germline V gene are SQVTM and ANQGSEA. CDR3 nucleotides: TGCAGCGGCCTACAGTTGGACAGGAGTTGGGTAGATACGCAGTATTTT. This encodes CSGLQLDRSWVDTQYF.

The chain joins TRBV9 to TRBJ2-4, with 9 bases aligning to TRBD2. The CDR3 has 15 residues. V lost 0 bases to trimming and J lost 9 bases; unmatched junction nucleotides: 7. Germline loops: CDR1 SGDLS, CDR2 YYNGEE. This CDR3 reads CASSVDFSGSGIQYF. CDR3 in DNA: TGTGCCAGCAGCGTAGACTTTAGCGGGAGTGGCATTCAGTACTTC.

The CDR3 spells CASGLPRPGGWETQYF. The CDR3 region has the DNA TGTGCTAGTGGTTTACCGCGACCCGGAGGGTGGGAGACCCAGTACTTC. The V gene is TRBV12-5, the J gene TRBJ2-5, with D perhaps matching TRBD2 (6 bases). CDR1 and CDR2 from the germline V gene are LGHNT and FRNRAP. The CDR3 loop spans 16 amino acids. Trimming stripped 3 bases from V and 5 bases from J, with 19 bases between.

V is TRBV7-2 and J is TRBJ2-5, with D unclear. The CDR3 spans 12 residues. From germline, CDR1 is SGHTA and CDR2 FQGNSA. The V end was cut by 2 bases, the J end by 5 bases, with 6 bases between. The DNA for the CDR3 is TGTGCCAGCAGCTTATTCGGGGAGACCCAGTACTTC. Protein: CASSLFGETQYF.

This sequence joins TRBV14 and TRBJ2-1; 7 bases agree with TRBD1. V was clipped by 3 bases and J by 7 bases; unmatched bases: 9. The CDR3 loop spans 15 amino acids. Germline CDR1 and CDR2: SGHDN and FVKESK. CDR3 nucleotides: TGTGCCAGCAGCCAGAGCCTTGGACAGGTAAATGAGCAGTTCTTC. Protein: CASSQSLGQVNEQFF.

The chain uses TRBV7-2 and TRBJ2-3; 7 bases map to TRBD1. J lost 6 bases, V lost 4 bases, and 10 bases had no gene match. Per the germline V gene, CDR1 is SGHTA and CDR2 is FQGNSA. This CDR3 is 15 amino acids long. The CDR3 DNA reads TGTGCCAGCAGCTGGGTGACAGGGACCAGGGATACGCAGTATTTT. This translates into CASSWVTGTRDTQYF.

DNA of the CDR3: TGTGCCAGCAGCGCCGGGCCGGGACTTGCAGTATTGTATTTT. This encodes CASSAGPGLAVLYF. V gene TRBV7-2 combines with J gene TRBJ2-3, with D maybe TRBD2 (6 bases). This CDR3 region has 14 residues. The germline gives CDR1 SGHTA, CDR2 FQGNSA. Trimming removed 5 bases from V and 14 bases from J, with 23 bases in between.

The table lists this clone with a count of one. This chain links TRBV25-1 with TRBJ1-6, with TRBD1 matching 11 bases. Trimming cost V 6 bases and J 11 bases; bases outside gene matches: 6. The CDR3 has 14 residues. CDR1 and CDR2 (germline): MGHDK, SYGVNS. The CDR3 region is CASRAGQGVTPLHF. CDR3 coding DNA: TGTGCCAGCAGGGCGGGACAGGGGGTTACACCCCTCCACTTT.

This chain uses TRBV7-6 with TRBJ1-6; TRBD1 is a possible D gene (6 bases). The V and J ends lost 1 base and 0 bases respectively, with 16 bases between them. This CDR3 has 19 residues. Germline CDR1 reads SGHVS; CDR2 reads FNYEAQ. The CDR3 spells CASSLEQGEASSYNSPLHF. Written as DNA, the CDR3 is TGTGCCAGCAGCTTAGAACAGGGCGAAGCTAGCTCCTATAATTCACCCCTCCACTTT.

The chain carries TRBV10-3 and TRBJ2-5, with D uncertain. V lost 0 bases to trimming and J lost 2 bases, with 4 bases between them. The CDR3 loop spans 13 amino acids. Germline V gene lookup returns CDR1 ENHRY and CDR2 SYGVKD. CDR3 residues: CAISESEQETQYF. The CDR3 nucleotides are TGTGCCATCAGTGAGTCGGAGCAAGAGACCCAGTACTTC.

The chain couples TRBV9 to TRBJ1-2; maybe TRBD1 (5 bases). With 4 bases removed from V and 3 bases from J, the gap between germline ends came to 13 bases. The CDR3 is 14 residues long. The germline V gene encodes CDR1 SGDLS and CDR2 YYNGEE. CDR3 amino acids: CASSRDRGDYGYTF. The CDR3 bases are TGTGCCAGCAGCCGTGACCGAGGGGACTATGGCTACACCTTC.

The V gene is TRBV10-3, the J gene TRBJ1-6; weak D call: TRBD1 (5 bases). The V gene's germline CDR1 is ENHRY and CDR2 SYGVKD. CDR3 length: 15 amino acids. V was shortened by 0 bases and J by 9 bases, with 12 bases between the two germline ends. The CDR3 bases are TGTGCCATCAGTGAGTCGACTCAGGGCGGTTCACCCCTCCACTTT. This gives the protein CAISESTQGGSPLHF.

This clone occurred many times. This sequence joins TRBV5-4 and TRBJ1-2; D remains ambiguous. This CDR3 has 17 residues. The germline V and J ends were trimmed by 4 bases and 2 bases, with 21 bases remaining between them. Germline lookup yields CDR1 SGHNT and CDR2 YYREEE (reference sequence). This CDR3 is CASSRPGVGTANYGYTF. The CDR3 nucleotides are TGTGCCAGCAGCCGCCCCGGAGTGGGCACCGCGAACTATGGCTACACCTTC.

This clone was counted between two and nine times. Other nucleotide sequences from this sample produce the same CDR3. The genes are TRBV15 and TRBJ2-5; D is undetermined. The germline CDR1 and CDR2 sequences are LNHNV and YYDKDF (reference sequence). Trimming took 0 bases from V and 2 from J, leaving 1 base between them. The CDR3 has 12 amino acids. CDR3 DNA sequence: TGTGCCACCAGCAGAGATCAAGAGACCCAGTACTTC. Protein sequence: CATSRDQETQYF. Full variable domain (outside the CDR3, taken from reference TRBV15 and TRBJ2-5): DAMVIQNPRYQVTQFGKPVTLSCSQTLNHNVMYWYQQKSSQAPKLLFHYYDKDFNNEADTPDNFQSRRPNTSFCFLDIRSPGLGDTAMYLCATSRDQETQYFGPGTRLLVL.

V usage is TRBV5-1 and J usage is TRBJ2-5; 7 bases align to TRBD2. This CDR3 comprises 14 residues. V shed 4 bases, J shed 5 bases, and the junction held 8 bases outside the gene matches. Germline V lookup: CDR1 SGHRS, CDR2 YFSETQ. The CDR3 sequence is CASSLRLARETQYF. DNA of the CDR3: TGCGCCAGCAGCCTGAGACTAGCTCGGGAGACCCAGTACTTC.

This rearrangement joins TRBV5-6 to TRBJ1-5; a possible D gene is TRBD1 (6 bases). The V end lost 1 base, the J end lost 1 base, and 12 bases lay between the germline ends. Germline CDR1 is SGHDT and CDR2 is YYEEEE. This CDR3 is built from 16 residues. The chain's CDR3 is CASSLRLGASNQPQHF. The CDR3, as DNA: TGTGCCAGCAGCTTGCGTCTGGGGGCGAGCAATCAGCCCCAGCATTTT.

This chain uses TRBV7-9 with TRBJ2-2, with D perhaps given as TRBD1 or TRBD2 (5 bases each). The CDR3 spans 15 residues. Looked up from germline, CDR1 is SEHNR and CDR2 is FQNEAQ (reference sequence). V lost 3 bases, J lost 4 bases, and 12 bases lay in between. The CDR3 protein is CASSLLSGTTGELFF. The DNA for the CDR3 is TGTGCCAGCAGCTTGTTGTCCGGGACCACCGGGGAGCTGTTTTTT. The complete variable domain, with remaining parts taken from reference TRBV7-9 and TRBJ2-2, reads DTGVSQNPRHKITKRGQNVTFRCDPISEHNRLYWYRQTLGQGPEFLTYFQNEAQLEKSRLLSDRFSAERPKGSFSTLEIQRTEQGDSAMYLCASSLLSGTTGELFFGEGSRLTVL.